This TCR beta chain was sequenced for a study of blood T cell repertoires in COVID-19. Study context: Collection of acute and convalescent COVID-19 samples took place in the United States, Italy and Spain. The analysed material was cDNA or gDNA that came from T cells, B-cell-depleted T cells, or PBMCs.

Under the authors' procedure: Reference gene primer amplification gave estimated nucleated cell counts. This table comes from immunoSEQ multiplex PCR, and its TCRdb copy is limited to in-frame clones, with some not included. V and J calls and clone size come straight from that table; D and trimming were deduced from the DNA. The sample carries tens of thousands of clones, more than 75% recorded once. This clone showed up just a few times. Trimming cost V 9 bases and J 0 bases, with 12 bases left between them. Looked up from germline, CDR1 is SNHLY and CDR2 is FYNNEI. The CDR3 sequence is 14 residues long.

The clonotype originates from a human donor with active COVID-19. The donor label of this sample is uncertain. The sequencing sample was made of peripheral blood. The chain combines TRBV2 with TRBJ1-3; D uncertain. CDR3 loop: CASATSGSGNTIYF. CDR3 bases: TGTGCCAGTGCCACTTCGGGCTCTGGAAACACCATATATTTT. Drawing the rest from reference TRBV2 and TRBJ1-3, the complete variable domain is EPEVTQTPSHQVTQMGQEVILRCVPISNHLYFYWYRQILGQKVEFLVSFYNNEISEKSEIFDDQFSVERPDGSNFTLKIRSTKLEDSAMYFCASATSGSGNTIYFGEGSWLTVV.